What follows is one T cell receptor beta chain and its context. Its antigen is currently not known. The record has no base qualities; no much larger clone is one base away. This sample is part of a study of chemoradiotherapy in HPV16-positive cancers (dated by TCRdb to between 2022 and 2023). A note on the overall study: Functional T-cell assays on cells from two HPV16-positive patients defined candidate HPV-specific T-cell clones and common TCR motifs. The candidate HPV-specific TCRs and motifs were then tracked in TCR repertoires from 86 patients with HPV-related cancers. The study asked whether T-cell immunity against the HPV oncoproteins E6 and E7 changes during chemoradiotherapy and whether it affects survival. The investigation overall reported the following: In HPV16-positive patients, expansion of HPV-responsive T cells during chemoradiotherapy was associated with improved recurrence-free survival. Expansion of candidate HPV-specific clones and E7-related TCR motifs was observed in the tumor microenvironment during treatment, whereas no such expansion was observed for non-HPV-specific T cells. The functional definition of HPV-specific T cells came from only two HPV16-positive patients, and the survival association was reported for HPV16-positive patients.

Library preparation employed the immunoSEQ multiplex PCR assay. TCRdb obtained this table from immuneACCESS and retained in-frame rearrangements with V and J assigned. These tables miss some clones; where compared with another copy, unresolved V genes account for less than half of the shortfall, and the remainder is unexplained. This sample is represented by roughly 5,800 clones; 70% to 90% of them were singletons. The ten largest make up less than 2.5% of the sample. Repertoires were sampled multiple times during chemoradiotherapy, which allowed clonal expansion in the tumor microenvironment to be followed. The germline V gene encodes CDR1 KGHSH and CDR2 LQKENI. From its cysteine to its phenylalanine, the CDR3 spans 16 amino acids. Just CDR3 DNA is preserved here, 48 bases in frame from base 1. V lost 1 base and J lost 8 bases; the stretch between them is 20 bases long.

The chain employs TRBV18 and TRBJ1-2; possibly the D gene is TRBD1, per 6 matching bases. The clonotype originates from a human donor with HPV-associated anogenital cancer. This sample comprised blood, obtained from a patient who underwent chemoradiotherapy. This receptor has the CDR3 CASSPLPAPGEEGYTF. The DNA sequence is given as TGTGCCAGCTCACCACTACCCGCTCCAGGGGAGGAAGGCTACACCTTC.